This paragraph covers one T cell receptor (beta chain) sequence. Assay used: immunoSEQ multiplex PCR; TCRdb lists only in-frame clones, some missing. The sample has about 90,000 clones, about 85% seen once. There are 14 residues in the CDR3. Trimming removed 5 bases from V and 0 bases from J; junction bases left unmatched: 7. Germline CDR1 SQVTM, CDR2 ANQGSEA. This entry belongs to a study of T cell responses to AZD1222 COVID-19 vaccine. The rearrangement uses TRBV29-1 and TRBJ2-7; TRBD2 matches 7 bases. Sequenced here: peripheral blood, sampled 28 days after the second AZD1222 dose. The TCR originated in an adult who received the AZD1222 COVID-19 vaccine. CDR3 DNA: TGCAGCGTTTCCCCGAGACTAGCCTCCTACGAGCAGTACTTC. Its translation is CSVSPRLASYEQYF.